The 31 T cell receptor beta chains reported below all come from one sample, sequenced in a study of OX40 agonist ivuxolimab in advanced cancers. TCRdb's copy holds only in-frame clones and misses some; the assay was immunoSEQ multiplex PCR. The top ten hold approximately 20% of the sample, which has approximately 30,000 clones, around 83% seen once. The source was CD4+ or CD8+ T cells sorted from blood, collected in a trial of the OX40 agonist ivuxolimab. These receptors originate from an adult with an advanced solid tumor such as melanoma, head and neck, liver or kidney cancer.

V and J are TRBV9 and TRBJ2-5, with a weak D call TRBD2 (5 bases). The CDR3 consists of 14 residues. Trimming removed 0 bases from V and 5 bases from J, with 11 bases in between. Germline V gene lookup returns CDR1 SGDLS and CDR2 YYNGEE. The CDR3: CASSVGGPAETQYF. The CDR3 coding sequence is TGTGCCAGCAGCGTAGGAGGGCCCGCGGAGACCCAGTACTTC.

V is TRBV30 and J is TRBJ1-4; 9 bases are a match to TRBD1. The trim removed 3 bases at V and 4 bases at J, leaving 12 bases unmatched. Germline assignment: CDR1 GTSNPN and CDR2 SVGIG (reference sequence). The CDR3 covers 17 residues. The CDR3 protein is CAWSDILQGAINEKLFF. The CDR3 DNA sequence: TGTGCCTGGAGCGATATATTACAGGGGGCGATTAATGAAAAACTGTTTTTT.

V gene TRBV5-1 combines with J gene TRBJ2-1, with D perhaps TRBD1 (5 bases). Germline CDR1 SGHRS, CDR2 YFSETQ. The CDR3 consists of 15 residues. Deletions cut 4 bases from V and 4 bases from J, with 15 bases between. CDR3 bases: TGCGCCAGCAGCAGCTCCGGACACCCGTACAATGAGCAGTTCTTC. Translated: CASSSSGHPYNEQFF.

This chain joins TRBV27 and TRBJ2-1; the match to TRBD2 covers 8 bases. CDR3 length equals 15 residues. After removal of 0 bases from V and 4 bases from J, the junction contained 2 bases not matched to a gene. Germline loops: CDR1 MNHEY, CDR2 SMNVEV (reference sequence). The CDR3 DNA reads as TGTGCCAGCAGTTTATCCAGCGGGGGTTACAATGAGCAGTTCTTC. It translates to CASSLSSGGYNEQFF.

The V and J genes are TRBV19 and TRBJ1-2; tentative D call: TRBD1 (6 bases). With 7 bases removed from V and 3 bases from J, the gap between germline ends came to 15 bases. CDR1 is LNHDA and CDR2 is SQIVND in the germline V gene (reference sequence). This CDR3 region has 14 residues. The CDR3 is CASTPGVGDYGYTF. CDR3 bases: TGTGCCAGTACCCCAGGGGTCGGGGACTATGGCTACACCTTC.

This chain links TRBV5-1 with TRBJ2-5; D is unresolved. The last part of the DNA fits TRBJ2-7 better; the J call may be wrong. Germline assignment: CDR1 SGHRS and CDR2 YFSETQ. This CDR3 has 14 residues. CDR3: CASSLGTPSYEQYF. The CDR3 DNA reads as TGCGCCAGCAGCTTGGGAACCCCCTCCTACGAGCAGTACTTC.

The V and J genes are TRBV27 and TRBJ1-5; D is uncertain. The CDR3 sequence is 15 residues long. V dropped 2 bases and J dropped 3 bases, with 11 bases sitting between them. Germline V gives CDR1 MNHEY, CDR2 SMNVEV (reference sequence). The CDR3 nucleotides read TGTGCCAGCAGTTTAGGGCATGGAGACAATCAGCCCCAGCATTTT. Protein: CASSLGHGDNQPQHF.

The CDR3 spells CASSTTGMNTGELFF. The CDR3 DNA reads as TGTGCCAGCAGTACTACAGGGATGAACACCGGGGAGCTGTTTTTT. The chain combines TRBV28 with TRBJ2-2; D may be TRBD1 (6 bases). The CDR3 spans 15 residues. Looked up from germline, CDR1 is MDHEN and CDR2 is SYDVKM. With 5 bases removed from V and 1 base from J, the gap between germline ends came to 11 bases. Looking up the rest from reference TRBV28 and TRBJ2-2 gives the full variable domain: DVKVTQSSRYLVKRTGEKVFLECVQDMDHENMFWYRQDPGLGLRLIYFSYDVKMKEKGDIPEGYSVSREKKERFSLILESASTNQTSMYLCASSTTGMNTGELFFGEGSRLTVL.

The chain joins TRBV7-9 to TRBJ2-7; 11 bases are a match to TRBD1. Germline values: CDR1 SEHNR, CDR2 FQNEAQ (reference sequence). The junction had 11 bases not matched to a gene; V was cut back by 6 bases and J by 4 bases. The CDR3 is made up of 16 amino acids. The CDR3 sequence is CASSGTLGQGAYEQYF. In nucleotides, the CDR3 is TGTGCCAGCAGTGGGACGCTCGGACAGGGGGCTTACGAGCAGTACTTC.

This clone was seen only a few times. The gene calls are TRBV19 and TRBJ1-6; D is undetermined. V lost 10 bases, J lost 9 bases, and 16 bases lay in between. CDR1 and CDR2 (germline): LNHDA, SQIVND (reference sequence). The CDR3 sequence is 13 residues long. CDR3 amino acids: CATGAGLVSPLHF. The CDR3 DNA is TGTGCCACAGGAGCGGGTCTTGTTTCACCCCTCCACTTT.

This sequence joins TRBV30 and TRBJ1-4; D remains unclear. V was trimmed by 2 bases and J by 8 bases, leaving 6 bases between them. Germline CDR1 and CDR2: GTSNPN and SVGIG (reference sequence). The CDR3 covers 11 residues. The CDR3 DNA reads as TGTGCCTGGAGTTGGGAAGAAAAACTGTTTTTT. This gives the protein CAWSWEEKLFF.

The genes are TRBV7-2 and TRBJ2-3; a possible D gene is TRBD1 (5 bases). Germline lookup yields CDR1 SGHTA and CDR2 FQGNSA. The V gene lost 8 bases and the J gene lost 5 bases, with 8 bases spanning the gap. This CDR3 has 11 residues. CDR3 residues: CASSREDTQYF. In DNA, the CDR3 is TGTGCCAGCTCCAGGGAAGATACGCAGTATTTT.

This chain's CDR3 is CASRREGLQDNEQFF. For the CDR3, the DNA is TGTGCCAGCAGACGGGAGGGCCTCCAGGACAATGAGCAGTTCTTC. The chain has TRBV6-1 and TRBJ2-1; 8 bases match TRBD2. The CDR3 length is 15 residues. V shed 6 bases, J shed 5 bases, and the junction held 9 bases outside the gene matches. Germline CDR1 and CDR2: MNHNS and SASEGT.

This clone was recorded once. V usage is TRBV27 and J usage is TRBJ1-1; no firm D call. CDR3 length: 13 amino acids. The germline V gene encodes CDR1 MNHEY and CDR2 SMNVEV (reference sequence). Trimming left V 5 bases short and J 1 base short, with 8 bases between. This chain's CDR3 is CASSQQWNTEAFF. As DNA, the CDR3 is TGTGCCAGCAGTCAGCAATGGAACACTGAAGCTTTCTTT.

This rearrangement joins TRBV27 to TRBJ2-2; 7 bases line up with TRBD2. Germline values: CDR1 MNHEY, CDR2 SMNVEV (reference sequence). Trimming took 11 bases from V and 4 from J; bases not matched to a gene: 13. This CDR3 is built from 15 residues. The CDR3 protein is CAVQTKAGSTGELFF. The CDR3 DNA reads TGTGCCGTGCAGACCAAAGCGGGAAGCACCGGGGAGCTGTTTTTT.

There are a few counts of this clone. The rearrangement uses TRBV13 and TRBJ2-3; 7 bases are a match to TRBD1. The J segment lost 0 bases and the V segment lost 5 bases, leaving 8 bases of the junction unmatched. The CDR3 spans 16 residues. Per germline, CDR1 PRHDT and CDR2 FYEKMQ (reference sequence). The CDR3 DNA is TGTGCCAGCAGCCACCGGGACAGTTCTAGCACAGATACGCAGTATTTT. Residues: CASSHRDSSSTDTQYF.

The chain employs TRBV23-1 and TRBJ2-7; perhaps TRBD2 as D (6 bases). TRBV23-1 is noted as an ORF with a role that remains uncertain. This CDR3 region has 14 residues. The ends were cut back, 10 bases at V and 4 bases at J, with 20 bases in the middle. CDR3: CAIPHGGFLYEQYF. The DNA for the CDR3 is TGCGCCATTCCCCACGGGGGTTTCCTTTACGAGCAGTACTTC.

The V call is TRBV19, the J call TRBJ2-4; no clear D gene. This CDR3 is 17 amino acids long. Deletions cut 1 base from V and 0 bases from J, with 13 bases between. The germline V gene has CDR1 LNHDA and CDR2 SQIVND (reference sequence). DNA for the CDR3: TGTGCCAGTAGTATAGTGGCAGCAAACCTAGCCAAAAACATTCAGTACTTC. Residues: CASSIVAANLAKNIQYF.

This clone has just a few counts. V gene TRBV28 combines with J gene TRBJ2-5; TRBD2 matches at 8 bases. The V gene end was trimmed by 7 bases and the J gene end by 5 bases; junction bases not matched to a gene: 9. CDR1 and CDR2 (germline): MDHEN, SYDVKM. The CDR3 has 14 amino acids. CDR3 DNA: TGTGCCAGCACCTCGGGGGGGCGCGGGGAGACCCAGTACTTC. This encodes CASTSGGRGETQYF.

CDR3 loop: CASSKTEDGPPDEQYF. In nucleotides, the CDR3 is TGTGCCAGCAGCAAGACGGAGGACGGACCCCCGGACGAGCAGTACTTC. The chain employs TRBV21-1 and TRBJ2-7; TRBD2 was called by the table and not checked on the DNA. TRBV21-1 is marked as a pseudogene. CDR3 size: 16 residues.

This clone came up once. The V call is TRBV5-5, the J call TRBJ2-5; 8 bases are a match to TRBD2. With 0 bases clipped from V and 2 bases from J, the junction kept 9 bases outside the gene matches. There are 17 residues in the CDR3. Germline V gives CDR1 SGHKS, CDR2 YYEKEE (reference sequence). DNA of the CDR3: TGTGCCAGCAGCTTGGGGGGCGGGGGGCCCCCTCAAGAGACCCAGTACTTC. It yields the protein CASSLGGGGPPQETQYF.

V and J are TRBV29-1 and TRBJ1-1, with 8 bases lining up with TRBD1. Germline assignment: CDR1 SQVTM and CDR2 ANQGSEA. Germline trimming cut 6 bases from V and 1 base from J; bases unmatched to any gene: 7. The CDR3 has 14 residues. Here the CDR3 reads CSVGPTGGNTEAFF. Written as DNA, the CDR3 is TGCAGCGTGGGGCCCACAGGGGGGAACACTGAAGCTTTCTTT.

The chain links TRBV7-9 to TRBJ2-2, with 8 bases matching TRBD2. Looked up from germline, CDR1 is SEHNR and CDR2 is FQNEAQ (reference sequence). CDR3 length: 15 amino acids. V was clipped by 6 bases and J by 6 bases; unmatched bases: 9. The CDR3, as DNA: TGTGCCAGCAGGCCCGGGACTAGTAAATCCGGGGAGCTGTTTTTT. Amino acid sequence: CASRPGTSKSGELFF.

The chain combines TRBV27 with TRBJ2-7; TRBD2 might be the D (6 bases). Trimming stripped 6 bases from V and 0 bases from J, with 15 bases between. The CDR3 is 15 amino acids. Germline CDR1 MNHEY, CDR2 SMNVEV (reference sequence). CDR3: CASSGGGPLSYEQYF. The CDR3 DNA sequence: TGTGCCAGCAGCGGCGGAGGGCCCCTCTCCTACGAGCAGTACTTC.

The table lists this clone with a count of one. The chain employs TRBV5-8 and TRBJ2-3; 7 bases line up with TRBD1. V lost 4 bases and J lost 5; bases outside the gene matches: 7. Germline V gene sequence: CDR1 SGHTS, CDR2 YDEGEE. This CDR3 has 14 amino acids. In DNA form, the CDR3 reads TGTGCCAGCAGCCCAAGGGGGCGCAAAGATACGCAGTATTTT. This codes for CASSPRGRKDTQYF.

This chain connects TRBV27 to TRBJ2-5; possible D gene TRBD2, 5 bases. CDR3 size: 14 residues. From germline, CDR1 is MNHEY and CDR2 SMNVEV (reference sequence). The germline V and J ends were trimmed by 1 base and 5 bases, with 11 bases remaining between them. CDR3 DNA: TGTGCCAGCAGTTTATACCCGGGGAGTGAGACCCAGTACTTC. Residues: CASSLYPGSETQYF.

The rearrangement uses TRBV15 and TRBJ2-7; D may match TRBD1 or TRBD2 (5 bases each). The CDR3 spans 14 residues. Germline CDR1 LNHNV, CDR2 YYDKDF (reference sequence). V was clipped by 4 bases and J by 6 bases, with 16 bases between them. The CDR3 sequence: CATSTSGKRGEQYF. The CDR3 DNA reads TGTGCCACCAGCACCTCCGGGAAGAGGGGCGAGCAGTACTTC. Filled out from reference TRBV15 and TRBJ2-7, the complete variable domain reads DAMVIQNPRYQVTQFGKPVTLSCSQTLNHNVMYWYQQKSSQAPKLLFHYYDKDFNNEADTPDNFQSRRPNTSFCFLDIRSPGLGDTAMYLCATSTSGKRGEQYFGPGTRLTVT.

The gene calls are TRBV27 and TRBJ1-5, with 11 nucleotides matching TRBD1. Germline V gene data show CDR1 as MNHEY and CDR2 as SMNVEV (reference sequence). This CDR3 has 16 residues. The V gene end was trimmed by 5 bases and the J gene end by 6 bases; junction bases not matched to a gene: 9. The CDR3 reads CASSLTGTGGLQPQHF. For the CDR3, the DNA is TGTGCCAGCAGTCTCACCGGGACAGGGGGGCTTCAGCCCCAGCATTTT.

The chain couples TRBV4-2 to TRBJ2-7; TRBD2 agrees at 10 bases. Germline values: CDR1 LGHNA, CDR2 YNFKEQ. The CDR3 is made up of 16 amino acids. V lost 4 bases to trimming and J lost 2 bases; unmatched junction nucleotides: 8. This CDR3 is CASSRYGTSVAYEQYF. Written as DNA, the CDR3 is TGTGCCAGCAGCCGATATGGGACTAGCGTCGCCTACGAGCAGTACTTC.

This chain connects TRBV7-8 to TRBJ2-7; D gene ambiguous. Germline assignment: CDR1 SGHVS and CDR2 FQNEAQ. CDR3 size: 14 residues. V shed 1 base and J shed 4 bases, with 11 bases lying between them. The CDR3 DNA follows: TGTGCCAGCAGCTTAGGCCCGCCGCCTTACGAGCAGTACTTC. Protein: CASSLGPPPYEQYF.

V is TRBV7-2 and J is TRBJ1-1; D possibly corresponds to TRBD1 (5 bases). The CDR3 consists of 14 residues. V was cut by 1 base and J by 1 base, with 7 bases left in between. Looked up from germline, CDR1 is SGHTA and CDR2 is FQGNSA. The CDR3 region is CASSLGGGNTEAFF. The CDR3 DNA is TGTGCCAGCAGCTTAGGCGGGGGGAACACTGAAGCTTTCTTT.